This T cell receptor beta chain comes out of a study of T cell repertoires in cytomegalovirus infection. Remarks on this clonotype: What it recognizes is unknown.

TCRdb used MiXCR to reprocess the reads, holding one entry per CDR3 protein. The sample lists about 63,000 distinct CDR3 sequences, 20% to 25% seen once, with more than 65% in the top ten. The sample consisted of CD8+ T cells from cultured PBMCs, taken from culture after CMV antigen stimulation. The source is a human donor in good health (CMV status not recorded). Some clones in this sample may be carry-over from other donors' samples.

CDR3 sequence: CASSQGSYSYTDTQYF. The DNA of the CDR3 is TGTGCCAGCAGCCAAGGTTCCTACTCCTACACAGATACGCAGTATTTT. The V gene is TRBV7-2, the J gene TRBJ2-3; no clear D. The CDR3 covers 16 residues. The germline V gene has CDR1 SGHTA and CDR2 FQGNSA. The ends were cut back, 5 bases at V and 2 bases at J, with 17 bases in the middle.